This TCR beta chain comes out of a study of cytomegalovirus exposure and HLA in healthy donors. Turning to the study itself: Among around 180 million T cells, an earlier analysis found 117 million unique TCR beta sequences. General study points: In a later analysis, V- and J-gene trimming of beta chains associated with a DCLRE1C missense variant, replicated independently. Later analysis identified 15,000 to 20,000 TCR beta sequences associated with HLA alleles, using a false discovery rate threshold of 0.05.

A multiplex PCR was run with 60 Vbeta primers and 13 Jbeta primers. Clones were sequenced by immunoSEQ multiplex PCR, and TCRdb holds only the in-frame ones, with some missing. The sample yields some 150,000 clones, more than 80% seen once. At collection, donors were nominally healthy, but unrecorded immune exposures were probable. This clone was counted a few times. Its specificity is not known. The CDR3 runs to 16 residues. V was pared by 3 bases and J by 0 bases, with 15 bases between. Germline V lookup: CDR1 ENHRY, CDR2 SYGVKD. The sample was PBMCs. The V and J genes are TRBV10-3 and TRBJ2-7; a weak D match, TRBD1 (6 bases). The receptor comes from a woman under 30 in good health and CMV-seropositive. CDR3 coding DNA: TGTGCCATCAGTGACGTGGGCGGACAGAGCTCCTACGAGCAGTACTTC. Translated: CAISDVGGQSSYEQYF.